The source of this T cell receptor (beta chain) is a study of T-cell memory formation after mild COVID-19. The authors produced TCR alpha and TCR beta cDNA libraries with sample barcodes and UMIs by 5'RACE using constant-segment primers. MiXCR, applied by TCRdb to the 5' RACE reads, yields one record per CDR3 protein. The data show approximately 340,000 distinct CDR3 sequences, with 10% to 15% seen just once and about 22% held by the top ten. J was trimmed by 0 bases and V by 5 bases; bases with no gene match: 2. Germline loops: CDR1 SGHTA, CDR2 FQGNSA. This CDR3 spans 14 amino acids. This clonotype has a handful of counts.

What was sequenced was PBMCs or a T cell subset sorted from them (not recorded which). The rearrangement uses TRBV7-2 and TRBJ2-5; 8 bases line up with TRBD2. This clonotype originated in a man between 18 and 29 years old who had mild COVID-19 (a few samples of this study predate the infection). Cell type and time point are not known. The CDR3 loop reads CASSRGGDQETQYF. CDR3 in DNA: TGTGCCAGCAGCCGGGGGGGGGACCAAGAGACCCAGTACTTC.